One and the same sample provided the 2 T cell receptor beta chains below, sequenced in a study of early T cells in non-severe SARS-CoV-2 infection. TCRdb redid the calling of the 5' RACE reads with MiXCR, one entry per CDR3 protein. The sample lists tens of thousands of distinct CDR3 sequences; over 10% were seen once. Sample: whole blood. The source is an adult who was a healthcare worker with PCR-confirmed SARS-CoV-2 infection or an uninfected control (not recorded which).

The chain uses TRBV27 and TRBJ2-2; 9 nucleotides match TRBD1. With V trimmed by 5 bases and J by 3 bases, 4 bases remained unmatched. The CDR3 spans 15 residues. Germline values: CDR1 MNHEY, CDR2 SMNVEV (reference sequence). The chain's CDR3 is CASSPDRGDTGELFF. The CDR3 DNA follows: TGTGCCAGCAGTCCGGACAGGGGAGACACCGGGGAGCTGTTTTTT.

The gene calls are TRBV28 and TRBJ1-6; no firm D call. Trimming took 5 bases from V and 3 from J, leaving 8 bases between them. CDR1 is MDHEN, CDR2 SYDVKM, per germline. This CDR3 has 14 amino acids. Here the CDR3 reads CASSKDRYNSPLHF. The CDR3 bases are TGTGCCAGCAGTAAGGACCGCTATAATTCACCCCTCCACTTT.